This paragraph reports one T cell receptor (beta chain). Its target is not known. The data belong to a study of shared clonotypes between healthy human individuals. Every subset's genomic DNA went evenly onto several immunoSEQ plates. The table came from immunoSEQ multiplex PCR; TCRdb's copy has only in-frame clones and leaves some out. The profile shows around 2,000,000 clones, about 95% of them singletons. Trimming cost V 7 bases and J 8 bases, with 17 bases left between them. The CDR3 is 13 residues long. CDR1 is SQVTM, CDR2 ANQGSEA, per germline. General study results and limits: Only blood samples were collected, and tissue repertoires likely differ. Memory subsets had estimated richness that was generally smaller than that of naive subsets.

CD8 cells classed as naive were CD45RO-negative and positively selected for CCR7, excluding terminally differentiated effector memory CD45RA+ cells. Specimen: naive CD8+ T cells sorted from blood. The chain recombines TRBV29-1 with TRBJ1-4; no reliable D call. The clonotype comes from a man aged 18-30 years in good health. The CDR3 is CSAYIPYGEKLFF. The CDR3 region has the DNA TGCAGCGCGTACATTCCTTATGGAGAAAAACTGTTTTTT.